What follows are 6 T cell receptor beta chains derived from one specimen sequenced in a study of cytomegalovirus exposure and HLA in healthy donors. Clones were read by immunoSEQ multiplex PCR, and TCRdb kept only the in-frame ones, dropping some. The sample carries over 35,000 clones, roughly 91% recorded once. The sequenced sample consisted of PBMCs. These receptors were taken from a man between 18 and 29 years old in good health and CMV-seronegative.

V usage is TRBV19 and J usage is TRBJ1-1; the D gene is possibly TRBD1 (5 bases). Per germline, CDR1 LNHDA and CDR2 SQIVND (reference sequence). This CDR3 comprises 14 residues. Between the trimmed V and J ends, which lost 3 bases and 5 bases, there was a span of 13 bases. The CDR3 bases are TGTGCCAGTAGTATTGGGGTAAGGGGAACTGAAGCTTTCTTT. Translation gives CASSIGVRGTEAFF.

This clone has only one observation. The J gene is TRBJ2-7, the V gene TRBV19; 10 nucleotides align to TRBD1. The CDR3 sequence is 15 residues long. The germline V gene has CDR1 LNHDA and CDR2 SQIVND (reference sequence). The V segment lost 5 bases and the J segment 7 bases; nucleotides outside the gene matches: 11. The CDR3 DNA is TGTGCCAGTAGTGACTATGGGACAGGGGTGGAAGAGCAGTACTTC. This gives the protein CASSDYGTGVEEQYF.

The J gene is TRBJ1-1, the V gene TRBV6-1; D is unclear. CDR3 length: 12 amino acids. The germline V and J ends were trimmed by 10 bases and 4 bases, with 13 bases remaining between them. Germline loops: CDR1 MNHNS, CDR2 SASEGT. The CDR3 loop is CATLENPTEAFF. The CDR3 DNA sequence: TGTGCCACCTTAGAGAACCCCACTGAAGCTTTCTTT.

This clone occurred a few times. This sequence joins TRBV15 and TRBJ1-1; 10 bases are a match to TRBD1. Germline V CDR1 and CDR2: LNHNV, YYDKDF (reference sequence). V was pared by 5 bases and J by 4 bases, with 10 bases of the junction left unmatched. This CDR3 has 16 residues. This CDR3 reads CATSGGQGGSSTEAFF. CDR3 DNA sequence: TGTGCCACCAGCGGAGGACAGGGGGGATCTAGCACTGAAGCTTTCTTT.

The chain has TRBV5-6 and TRBJ2-1; 8 bases match TRBD2. Germline lookup yields CDR1 SGHDT and CDR2 YYEEEE. With V trimmed by 5 bases and J by 2 bases, 9 bases remained unmatched. The CDR3 spans 16 residues. CDR3 region: CASSQISGKTYNEQFF. The CDR3 nucleotides are TGTGCCAGCAGTCAAATTAGCGGGAAAACCTACAATGAGCAGTTCTTC.

This chain connects TRBV11-2 to TRBJ1-2; maybe TRBD1 (6 bases). The CDR3 totals 14 residues. Germline V gives CDR1 SGHAT, CDR2 FQNNGV. V was clipped by 3 bases and J by 8 bases, with 16 bases between them. The CDR3 protein is CASSLLDSQVGYTF. The CDR3 DNA is TGTGCCAGCAGCTTGTTGGACAGCCAAGTCGGCTACACCTTC.